This TCR beta chain stems from a study of blood T cell repertoires in COVID-19. Profiled with immunoSEQ multiplex PCR; TCRdb holds only in-frame clones, not every one. Of about 50,000 clones listed, 70% to 90% were seen once; the top ten hold around 14%. Germline CDR1 and CDR2: SGHVS and FNYEAQ. This CDR3 comprises 17 residues. The ends were cut back, 5 bases at V and 3 bases at J, with 19 bases in the middle. The sequencing sample was made of peripheral blood. The chain couples TRBV7-6 to TRBJ2-2, with D perhaps matching TRBD2 (6 bases). This TCR was recovered from a human donor in a cohort sampled during active COVID-19. The CDR3 loop is CASSGGVGGPDTGELFF. DNA of the CDR3: TGTGCCAGCAGCGGTGGGGTGGGGGGACCCGACACCGGGGAGCTGTTTTTT.